A selection of T cell receptor beta chains follows, all from one sample in a study of response to subunit inactivated influenza vaccine. A single record per CDR3 protein comes from TCRdb applying MiXCR to the RT-PCR reads. The table has approximately 290,000 distinct CDR3 sequences, 22% seen once. This sample comprised PBMCs from blood, obtained less than 22 months after vaccination. The source of these receptors is a man in his fifties or sixties who received an inactivated influenza vaccine. Each CDR3 is given with its conserved first and last residue. The D gene is left open where the match is weak. Clone size appears in some rows only: once, few, many, or a class for an expanded clone.

size: few
J: TRBJ2-4
V: TRBV10-3
D: NA
CDR3: CAISADEKNIQYF
DNA: TGTGCCATCAGTGCGGACGAGAAGAACATTCAGTACTTC

size: few
J: TRBJ1-2
V: TRBV3-1
D: TRBD1
CDR3: CASSPMGQINYGYTF
DNA: TGTGCCAGCAGCCCGATGGGACAGATAAACTATGGCTACACCTTC

size: few
J: TRBJ1-3
V: TRBV29-1
D: NA
CDR3: CSVVRTLSGNTIYF
DNA: TGCAGCGTCGTCCGGACTCTCTCTGGAAACACCATATATTTT

size: NA
J: TRBJ2-1
V: TRBV18
D: NA
CDR3: CASSPDRYNEQFF
DNA: TGTGCCAGCTCACCGGACCGATACAATGAGCAGTTCTTC

size: few
J: TRBJ2-1
V: TRBV6-2/TRBV6-3
D: NA
CDR3: CASSYSPGDHPYNEQFF
DNA: TGTGCCAGCAGTTACTCGCCGGGAGATCATCCCTACAATGAGCAGTTCTTC

size: NA
J: TRBJ2-3
V: TRBV27
D: NA
CDR3: CASSFVGQSEDTQYF
DNA: TGTGCCAGCAGTTTTGTCGGGCAAAGCGAGGATACGCAGTATTTT

size: NA
J: TRBJ2-1
V: TRBV20-1
D: NA
CDR3: CSATVASGGAPYNEQFF
DNA: TGCAGTGCTACTGTTGCCTCGGGCGGGGCCCCTTACAATGAGCAGTTCTTC

size: NA
J: TRBJ2-7
V: TRBV29-1
D: NA
CDR3: CSVSLAAYEQYF
DNA: TGCAGCGTTTCCTTAGCTGCATACGAGCAGTACTTC

size: NA
J: TRBJ2-7
V: TRBV4-2
D: NA
CDR3: CASSQGSQGFSYEQYF
DNA: TGTGCCAGCAGCCAAGGTAGTCAGGGTTTTTCCTACGAGCAGTACTTC

size: NA
J: TRBJ1-4
V: TRBV30
D: NA
CDR3: CAWGQSINEKLFF
DNA: TGTGCCTGGGGACAGTCGATTAATGAAAAACTGTTTTTT

size: few
J: TRBJ2-1
V: TRBV7-6
D: TRBD1
CDR3: CASSLGGWDSEQFF
DNA: TGTGCCAGCAGCTTAGGAGGCTGGGACAGTGAGCAGTTCTTC

size: NA
J: TRBJ2-1
V: TRBV7-9
D: NA
CDR3: CASSLAGRFSYNEQFF
DNA: TGTGCCAGCAGCTTAGCTGGACGGTTCTCCTACAATGAGCAGTTCTTC

size: many
J: TRBJ1-5
V: TRBV7-9
D: NA
CDR3: CASSLERGPQHF
DNA: TGTGCCAGCAGCTTAGAGCGTGGGCCCCAGCATTTT

size: NA
J: TRBJ2-3
V: TRBV20-1
D: NA
CDR3: CRGDGGAEDTQYF
DNA: TGCAGAGGCGACGGGGGCGCGGAAGATACGCAGTATTTT

size: many
J: TRBJ1-2
V: TRBV11-1
D: NA
CDR3: CASSFVSGRRTAIDYGYTF
DNA: TGTGCCAGCAGCTTCGTATCGGGGCGTAGGACAGCTATAGACTATGGCTACACCTTC

size: many
J: TRBJ1-1
V: TRBV12-3/TRBV12-4
D: NA
CDR3: CASRYMNTEAFF
DNA: TGTGCCAGCAGGTATATGAACACTGAAGCTTTCTTT

size: few
J: TRBJ2-2
V: TRBV5-4
D: NA
CDR3: CASSPRGTYTGELFF
DNA: TGTGCCAGCAGTCCCCGAGGAACCTACACCGGGGAGCTGTTTTTT

size: once
J: TRBJ2-1
V: TRBV18
D: TRBD1
CDR3: CASSPPEDRVNGQFF
DNA: TGTGCCAGCTCACCACCGGAGGACAGGGTCAATGGGCAGTTCTTC

size: few
J: TRBJ2-5
V: TRBV4-2
D: TRBD2
CDR3: CASSSAGGPGETQYF
DNA: TGTGCCAGCAGCTCAGCGGGGGGGCCCGGGGAGACCCAGTACTTC